A selection of T cell receptor beta chains follows, all from one sample in a study of blood T cell repertoires in COVID-19. Data came from immunoSEQ multiplex PCR; TCRdb stores just in-frame clones and leaves some out. The sample holds tens of thousands of clones, 87% seen once. The sequenced sample consisted of peripheral blood. These receptors came from a human donor in a cohort sampled during active COVID-19. The CDR3 runs from the conserved cysteine through the conserved F or W. The order of the fields is J gene, CDR3 length, V gene, D gene, clone size, CDR3 DNA, CDR3 protein. D genes are given only for firm matches. Clone size is given for some rows only: seen once, a few or many times, or a class if the clone is expanded.

J gene: TRBJ1-3; CDR3 length: 14; V gene: TRBV5-1; D gene: TRBD1; clone size: -; CDR3 DNA: TGCGCCAGCAGTGAACAGGGGGGTGGAAACACCATATATTTT; CDR3 protein: CASSEQGGGNTIYF
J gene: TRBJ2-7; CDR3 length: 13; V gene: TRBV27; D gene: -; clone size: -; CDR3 DNA: TGTGCCAGCAGTCTGGACTGGTCCTACGAGCAGTACTTC; CDR3 protein: CASSLDWSYEQYF
J gene: TRBJ2-5; CDR3 length: 20; V gene: TRBV5-1; D gene: TRBD2; clone size: -; CDR3 DNA: TGCGCCAGCAGCTCCCCCCTGACTAGCGGGAGATGGAAGGGCCAAGAGACCCAGTACTTC; CDR3 protein: CASSSPLTSGRWKGQETQYF
J gene: TRBJ1-4; CDR3 length: 16; V gene: TRBV28; D gene: -; clone size: -; CDR3 DNA: TGTGCCAGCAGTCCAGGGTCCCTCCCTAATAATGAAAAACTGTTTTTT; CDR3 protein: CASSPGSLPNNEKLFF
J gene: TRBJ1-2; CDR3 length: 13; V gene: TRBV12-3/TRBV12-4; D gene: TRBD1; clone size: -; CDR3 DNA: TGTGCCAGCAGTTTATGGCAGGGGGATGGCTACACCTTC; CDR3 protein: CASSLWQGDGYTF
J gene: TRBJ2-7; CDR3 length: 13; V gene: TRBV29-1; D gene: TRBD1; clone size: -; CDR3 DNA: TGCAGCGGCGCCGGGACAGACTCCTACGAGCAGTACTTC; CDR3 protein: CSGAGTDSYEQYF
J gene: TRBJ2-1; CDR3 length: 15; V gene: TRBV2; D gene: TRBD2; clone size: -; CDR3 DNA: TGTGCCAGCAGTGAAGCGCTTCGGGGGGGAGGTGAGCAGTTCTTC; CDR3 protein: CASSEALRGGGEQFF
J gene: TRBJ2-7; CDR3 length: 15; V gene: TRBV28; D gene: -; clone size: -; CDR3 DNA: TGTGCCAGCAGTGAAGGGGGAGAGAGGGCCTACGAGCAGTACTTC; CDR3 protein: CASSEGGERAYEQYF
J gene: TRBJ1-2; CDR3 length: 13; V gene: TRBV3-1/TRBV3-2; D gene: -; clone size: -; CDR3 DNA: TGTGCCAGCAGCCCACAGCTTTCCTATGGCTACACCTTC; CDR3 protein: CASSPQLSYGYTF
J gene: TRBJ2-7; CDR3 length: 13; V gene: TRBV19; D gene: TRBD1; clone size: -; CDR3 DNA: TGTGCCAGTTCTGGGACAGGCTCCTACGAGCAGTACTTC; CDR3 protein: CASSGTGSYEQYF
J gene: TRBJ1-1; CDR3 length: 16; V gene: TRBV7-9; D gene: -; clone size: -; CDR3 DNA: TGTGCCAGCAGCCCTCGGGGGGGCGAGATGGGCACTGAAGCTTTCTTT; CDR3 protein: CASSPRGGEMGTEAFF
J gene: TRBJ1-3; CDR3 length: 15; V gene: TRBV5-6; D gene: -; clone size: -; CDR3 DNA: TGTGCCAGCAGCTCCCTCACTAGCTCTGGAAACACCATATATTTT; CDR3 protein: CASSSLTSSGNTIYF
J gene: TRBJ1-4; CDR3 length: 14; V gene: TRBV5-1; D gene: TRBD1; clone size: -; CDR3 DNA: TGCGCCAGCAGCTTGGGACAGGGCGCAGAAAAACTGTTTTTT; CDR3 protein: CASSLGQGAEKLFF
J gene: TRBJ2-5; CDR3 length: 16; V gene: TRBV19; D gene: TRBD1; clone size: -; CDR3 DNA: TGTGCCAGTAGTATGATAAGTGGGACAGACCAAGAGACCCAGTACTTC; CDR3 protein: CASSMISGTDQETQYF
J gene: TRBJ2-5; CDR3 length: 15; V gene: TRBV7-9; D gene: TRBD1; clone size: -; CDR3 DNA: TGTGCCAGCTCCCCGGCCGAGGGGGCACGAGAGACCCAGTACTTC; CDR3 protein: CASSPAEGARETQYF
J gene: TRBJ2-1; CDR3 length: 15; V gene: TRBV6-2/TRBV6-3; D gene: -; clone size: -; CDR3 DNA: TGTGCCAGCAGTTACGACGGGAGCTCCTACAATGAGCAGTTCTTC; CDR3 protein: CASSYDGSSYNEQFF
J gene: TRBJ2-2; CDR3 length: 15; V gene: TRBV2; D gene: -; clone size: -; CDR3 DNA: TGTGCCAGCACCTTGGAGGGCCCTAACACCGGGGAGCTGTTTTTT; CDR3 protein: CASTLEGPNTGELFF
J gene: TRBJ1-1; CDR3 length: 13; V gene: TRBV7-6; D gene: -; clone size: -; CDR3 DNA: TGTGCCAGCAGCTTAGGCGGGGGCACTGAAGCTTTCTTT; CDR3 protein: CASSLGGGTEAFF
J gene: TRBJ1-6; CDR3 length: 14; V gene: TRBV9; D gene: -; clone size: -; CDR3 DNA: TGTGCCAGCAGCGTAGCGGGGGGCCATTCACCCCTCCACTTT; CDR3 protein: CASSVAGGHSPLHF
J gene: TRBJ1-2; CDR3 length: 13; V gene: TRBV28; D gene: -; clone size: -; CDR3 DNA: TGTGCCAGCAGGCAACCCTCGGGGGATGGCTACACCTTC; CDR3 protein: CASRQPSGDGYTF
J gene: TRBJ1-5; CDR3 length: 16; V gene: TRBV5-1; D gene: -; clone size: few; CDR3 DNA: TGCGCCAGCAGCCCATGGGGAGTCGATCCCTATCAGCCCCAGCATTTT; CDR3 protein: CASSPWGVDPYQPQHF
J gene: TRBJ2-3; CDR3 length: 13; V gene: TRBV5-1; D gene: -; clone size: -; CDR3 DNA: TGCGCCAGCAGCTTTACGGAGGCAGATACGCAGTATTTT; CDR3 protein: CASSFTEADTQYF
J gene: TRBJ2-7; CDR3 length: 13; V gene: TRBV5-1; D gene: TRBD1; clone size: -; CDR3 DNA: TGCGCCAGCAGCCCGGACAGGAGCTACGAGCAGTACTTC; CDR3 protein: CASSPDRSYEQYF
J gene: TRBJ1-1; CDR3 length: 16; V gene: TRBV19; D gene: TRBD1; clone size: -; CDR3 DNA: TGTGCCAGTAACTTCAGGGACAGGGTCGGGAACACTGAAGCTTTCTTT; CDR3 protein: CASNFRDRVGNTEAFF
J gene: TRBJ2-1; CDR3 length: 15; V gene: TRBV19; D gene: -; clone size: -; CDR3 DNA: TGTGCCAGTAGTATAGTCACAGGACCTTACAATGAGCAGTTCTTC; CDR3 protein: CASSIVTGPYNEQFF
J gene: TRBJ1-2; CDR3 length: 15; V gene: TRBV27; D gene: TRBD1; clone size: -; CDR3 DNA: TGTGCCAGCAGTAGATCCGGGACAGGGGACTATGGCTACACCTTC; CDR3 protein: CASSRSGTGDYGYTF
J gene: TRBJ2-5; CDR3 length: 15; V gene: TRBV24-1; D gene: TRBD2; clone size: -; CDR3 DNA: TGTGCCACCAGTGACCCACGGGGGGTCCAAGAGACCCAGTACTTC; CDR3 protein: CATSDPRGVQETQYF
J gene: TRBJ2-3; CDR3 length: 16; V gene: TRBV3-1/TRBV3-2; D gene: -; clone size: -; CDR3 DNA: TGTGCCAGCGCCTTTCTGTCGCAGGGCCTCGCTTATACGCAGTATTTT; CDR3 protein: CASAFLSQGLAYTQYF
J gene: TRBJ2-1; CDR3 length: 13; V gene: TRBV19; D gene: -; clone size: -; CDR3 DNA: TGTGCCAGTAGTATTTGGGGAGGCAATGAGCAGTTCTTC; CDR3 protein: CASSIWGGNEQFF
J gene: TRBJ2-7; CDR3 length: 14; V gene: TRBV18; D gene: TRBD2; clone size: -; CDR3 DNA: TGTGCCAGCTCTAGCGGGACTAGTGCTGACGAGCAGTACTTC; CDR3 protein: CASSSGTSADEQYF
J gene: TRBJ1-2; CDR3 length: 14; V gene: TRBV6-1; D gene: -; clone size: -; CDR3 DNA: TGTGCCAGCAGTGAAGCGAGAAGCCCGGGAAGCTACACCTTC; CDR3 protein: CASSEARSPGSYTF
J gene: TRBJ1-1; CDR3 length: 13; V gene: TRBV2; D gene: -; clone size: -; CDR3 DNA: TGTGCCAGCAGGAGCCAGGAGAACACTGAAGCTTTCTTT; CDR3 protein: CASRSQENTEAFF
J gene: TRBJ2-1; CDR3 length: 12; V gene: TRBV9; D gene: TRBD1; clone size: -; CDR3 DNA: TGTGCCAGCAGCGTCGACAGGGATGAGCAGTTCTTC; CDR3 protein: CASSVDRDEQFF
J gene: TRBJ2-1; CDR3 length: 13; V gene: TRBV7-3; D gene: TRBD1; clone size: once; CDR3 DNA: TGTGCCAGCAGCCCGGGGACAGGGAATGAGCAGTTCTTC; CDR3 protein: CASSPGTGNEQFF
J gene: TRBJ2-3; CDR3 length: 14; V gene: TRBV2; D gene: TRBD2; clone size: -; CDR3 DNA: TGTGCCAGCAGTGAGGGACTAGCGGAAGATACGCAGTATTTT; CDR3 protein: CASSEGLAEDTQYF
J gene: TRBJ1-1; CDR3 length: 15; V gene: TRBV28; D gene: -; clone size: -; CDR3 DNA: TGTGCCAGCAGTTCCCGTACAGGCTTGAACACTGAAGCTTTCTTT; CDR3 protein: CASSSRTGLNTEAFF
J gene: TRBJ1-2; CDR3 length: 15; V gene: TRBV5-4; D gene: -; clone size: many; CDR3 DNA: TGTGCCAGCAGCACTCCGACAGGCGGGTTTGATGGCTACACCTTC; CDR3 protein: CASSTPTGGFDGYTF
J gene: TRBJ1-2; CDR3 length: 15; V gene: TRBV13; D gene: TRBD1; clone size: -; CDR3 DNA: TGTGCCAGCAGACCTACAGGGGTGGGATACTATGGCTACACCTTC; CDR3 protein: CASRPTGVGYYGYTF
J gene: TRBJ2-7; CDR3 length: 13; V gene: TRBV6-6; D gene: -; clone size: -; CDR3 DNA: TGTGCCAGCTCCAGGGGACCCACCTACGAGCAGTACTTC; CDR3 protein: CASSRGPTYEQYF
J gene: TRBJ1-6; CDR3 length: 14; V gene: TRBV11-2; D gene: -; clone size: -; CDR3 DNA: TGTGCCAGCAGCTTAAAGGCGGGGAATTCACCCCTCCACTTT; CDR3 protein: CASSLKAGNSPLHF
J gene: TRBJ1-2; CDR3 length: 14; V gene: TRBV2; D gene: -; clone size: -; CDR3 DNA: TGTGCCAGCAGGGAAGAACGGGGAGGGAATGGCTACACCTTC; CDR3 protein: CASREERGGNGYTF
J gene: TRBJ2-1; CDR3 length: 19; V gene: TRBV11-2; D gene: TRBD2; clone size: -; CDR3 DNA: TGTGCCAGCGGGCAGATGGTAGCGGGAGGGCCGAGTACCTACAATGAGCAGTTCTTC; CDR3 protein: CASGQMVAGGPSTYNEQFF
J gene: TRBJ1-1; CDR3 length: 14; V gene: TRBV10-2; D gene: TRBD1; clone size: -; CDR3 DNA: TGCGCCAGCAGCGAACAGGGGGTGAACACTGAAGCTTTCTTT; CDR3 protein: CASSEQGVNTEAFF
J gene: TRBJ2-6; CDR3 length: 15; V gene: TRBV6-6; D gene: -; clone size: -; CDR3 DNA: TGTGCCAGCAGTTACACGGGAGCTGGGGCCAACGTCCTGACTTTC; CDR3 protein: CASSYTGAGANVLTF
J gene: TRBJ2-7; CDR3 length: 16; V gene: TRBV15; D gene: TRBD2; clone size: -; CDR3 DNA: TGTGCCACCAGCAGAGATACGGGACTAGCGGGAGGCGAGCAGTACTTC; CDR3 protein: CATSRDTGLAGGEQYF
J gene: TRBJ1-1; CDR3 length: 15; V gene: TRBV15; D gene: -; clone size: -; CDR3 DNA: TGTGCCACCAGCACGCGCGTCCCGAAGAACACTGAAGCTTTCTTT; CDR3 protein: CATSTRVPKNTEAFF
J gene: TRBJ2-4; CDR3 length: 19; V gene: TRBV9; D gene: -; clone size: -; CDR3 DNA: TGTGCCAGCAGCGTAGGTCCCCTTGGAAGCGGAGGGGCCAAAAACATTCAGTACTTC; CDR3 protein: CASSVGPLGSGGAKNIQYF
J gene: TRBJ1-2; CDR3 length: 13; V gene: TRBV6-6; D gene: -; clone size: -; CDR3 DNA: TGTGCCAGCAGCCCCCAGGGATTCTATGGCTACACCTTC; CDR3 protein: CASSPQGFYGYTF
J gene: TRBJ2-7; CDR3 length: 15; V gene: TRBV15; D gene: -; clone size: -; CDR3 DNA: TGTGCCACCAGCAGAGATCTCGGGGGGCTCTCCGAGCAGTACTTC; CDR3 protein: CATSRDLGGLSEQYF
J gene: TRBJ2-3; CDR3 length: 15; V gene: TRBV27; D gene: TRBD2; clone size: -; CDR3 DNA: TGTGCCAGCAGTCAACTAGCGGGAGTGGTAGATACGCAGTATTTT; CDR3 protein: CASSQLAGVVDTQYF